This entry lists 20 T cell receptor beta chains sequenced from one sample in a study of blood T cell repertoires in COVID-19. Assay: immunoSEQ multiplex PCR; the TCRdb copy retains only in-frame clones and omits some. The table lists approximately 180,000 clones, about 80% of them singletons. The specimen was peripheral blood. Receptors were obtained from a woman aged 65 to 85 with acute or convalescent COVID-19.

CDR3 coding DNA: TGTGCCAGTACTCAGACAGGGTTGAACACTGAAGCTTTCTTT. Translation: CASTQTGLNTEAFF. The J gene is TRBJ1-1, the V gene TRBV19, with TRBD1 matching 7 bases. This CDR3 spans 14 amino acids. Germline CDR1 is LNHDA and CDR2 is SQIVND (reference sequence). The V gene end was trimmed by 7 bases and the J gene end by 0 bases; junction bases not matched to a gene: 5.

The chain carries TRBV28 and TRBJ2-7; 8 bases map to TRBD2. The CDR3 is 13 amino acids. From germline, CDR1 is MDHEN and CDR2 SYDVKM. The V and J ends lost 3 bases and 6 bases, in that order; junction bases with no gene match: 4. CDR3 region: CASSFPGGAEQYF. CDR3 bases: TGTGCCAGCAGTTTTCCCGGGGGGGCCGAGCAGTACTTC.

The chain is built from TRBV24-1 and TRBJ2-2; weak D call: TRBD2 (5 bases). Germline V gene data show CDR1 as KGHDR and CDR2 as SFDVKD. CDR3 length: 14 residues. V dropped 5 bases and J dropped 6 bases, with 12 bases sitting between them. The CDR3 DNA reads TGTGCCACCAGTGGCTGGGAGCCGTCCGGGGAGCTGTTTTTT. This encodes CATSGWEPSGELFF.

A remark on this clone: Within the sample, other DNA sequences also encode this same CDR3. This chain connects TRBV5-1 to TRBJ1-2; 7 bases fit TRBD1. The V segment lost 0 bases and the J segment 2 bases; nucleotides outside the gene matches: 1. The germline gives CDR1 SGHRS, CDR2 YFSETQ. The CDR3 length is 14 residues. CDR3 nucleotides: TGCGCCAGCAGCTTGGGGGACAGAAACTATGGCTACACCTTC. Its protein product is CASSLGDRNYGYTF.

This clone was counted once. The V and J genes are TRBV6-5 and TRBJ2-5; 9 bases are a match to TRBD1. J lost 4 bases, V lost 5 bases, and 8 bases had no gene match. The CDR3 runs 15 residues. Germline CDR1 is MNHEY and CDR2 is SVGAGI. CDR3 protein: CASSPVGQGGETQYF. For the CDR3, the DNA is TGTGCCAGCAGTCCAGTGGGACAGGGCGGAGAGACCCAGTACTTC.

The chain joins TRBV2 to TRBJ1-3, with D possibly being TRBD1 (5 bases). Germline CDR1 reads SNHLY; CDR2 reads FYNNEI. Trimming cost V 6 bases and J 0 bases, with 15 bases left between them. The CDR3 has 16 amino acids. CDR3 protein: CASSVTTGVSGNTIYF. CDR3 DNA: TGTGCCAGCAGCGTCACTACAGGCGTCTCTGGAAACACCATATATTTT.

The V and J genes are TRBV5-1 and TRBJ1-1; D might be TRBD1 (6 bases). Trimming removed 0 bases at V and 1 base at J, with 13 bases between. Germline CDR1 reads SGHRS; CDR2 reads YFSETQ. The CDR3 extends over 16 amino acids. CDR3: CASSLGQAWGNTEAFF. CDR3 coding DNA: TGCGCCAGCAGCTTGGGACAGGCTTGGGGGAACACTGAAGCTTTCTTT.

The chain uses TRBV7-2 and TRBJ2-3; 12 nucleotides match TRBD2. Germline trimming cut 6 bases from V and 5 bases from J; bases unmatched to any gene: 3. Germline CDR1 is SGHTA and CDR2 is FQGNSA. CDR3 length equals 14 residues. CDR3 DNA sequence: TGTGCCAGCAGGAAGGGACTAGCGGGAGATACGCAGTATTTT. Its protein is CASRKGLAGDTQYF.

This clone was picked up a small number of times. This rearrangement joins TRBV10-1 to TRBJ2-7; 8 bases align to TRBD1. Trimming cost V 6 bases and J 0 bases; bases outside gene matches: 7. The CDR3 contains 15 residues. Per germline, CDR1 WNHNN and CDR2 SYGVQD (reference sequence). The DNA of the CDR3 is TGCGCCAGCAGCGAGGGACAGGCGATCTCCTACGAGCAGTACTTC. Protein sequence: CASSEGQAISYEQYF.

The V and J genes are TRBV27 and TRBJ2-1; TRBD2 is a possible D gene (5 bases). From germline, CDR1 is MNHEY and CDR2 SMNVEV (reference sequence). The CDR3 totals 15 residues. Between the trimmed V and J ends, which lost 5 bases and 4 bases, there was a span of 15 bases. The CDR3 DNA is TGTGCCAGCAGTCCCCCCTCAAGCGGATACAATGAGCAGTTCTTC. This gives the protein CASSPPSSGYNEQFF.

The chain couples TRBV25-1 to TRBJ2-1, with D possibly TRBD2 on 6 matching bases. Per the germline V gene, CDR1 is MGHDK and CDR2 is SYGVNS. The germline V and J ends were trimmed by 10 bases and 6 bases, with 16 bases remaining between them. This CDR3 has 13 residues. CDR3 nucleotide sequence: TGTGCCACCGTCGGTAGCGGTTCCAATGAGCAGTTCTTC. It translates to CATVGSGSNEQFF. Variable domain in full (rest from reference TRBV25-1 and TRBJ2-1): EADIYQTPRYLVIGTGKKITLECSQTMGHDKMYWYQQDPGMELHLIHYSYGVNSTEKGDLSSESTVSRIRTEHFPLTLESARPSHTSQYLCATVGSGSNEQFFGPGTRLTVL.

This clone was recorded a few times. V is TRBV7-8 and J is TRBJ2-2; no firm D call. V was trimmed by 4 bases and J by 3 bases, leaving 3 bases between them. Germline V lookup: CDR1 SGHVS, CDR2 FQNEAQ. The CDR3 spans 12 residues. CDR3 residues: CASSSDTGELFF. CDR3 in DNA: TGTGCCAGCAGCTCAGACACCGGGGAGCTGTTTTTT. The full variable domain, its missing parts supplied by reference TRBV7-8 and TRBJ2-2, is GAGVSQSPRYKVAKRGQDVALRCDPISGHVSLFWYQQALGQGPEFLTYFQNEAQLDKSGLPSDRFFAERPEGSVSTLKIQRTQQEDSAVYLCASSSDTGELFFGEGSRLTVL.

The chain recombines TRBV6-6 with TRBJ2-3; D might be TRBD1 (6 bases). The CDR3 has 14 residues. Germline CDR1 is MNHNY and CDR2 is SVGAGI (reference sequence). CDR3 sequence (DNA): TGTACTCACAGGGTTTCACCCATCACAGATACGCAGTATTTT. This gives the protein CTHRVSPITDTQYF.

V usage is TRBV4-3 and J usage is TRBJ1-5; D gene uncertain. In germline, CDR1 is LGHNA, CDR2 YSLEER. With 0 bases removed from V and 0 bases from J, the gap between germline ends came to 12 bases. This CDR3 is 17 amino acids long. This CDR3 is CASSQDPTGNSNQPQHF. CDR3 in DNA: TGCGCCAGCAGCCAAGACCCCACGGGGAATAGCAATCAGCCCCAGCATTTT.

The chain employs TRBV27 and TRBJ1-4; D is uncertain. There are 15 residues in the CDR3. V was cut by 5 bases and J by 2 bases, with 12 bases left in between. Looked up from germline, CDR1 is MNHEY and CDR2 is SMNVEV (reference sequence). CDR3 in amino acids: CASSALGKTNEKLFF. CDR3 nucleotide sequence: TGTGCCAGCAGTGCCCTTGGCAAGACTAATGAAAAACTGTTTTTT.

CDR3 region: CASSSPDRGHYEKLFF. The CDR3 DNA follows: TGTGCCAGCAGCTCGCCTGACAGGGGGCATTATGAAAAACTGTTTTTT. The chain links TRBV6-6 to TRBJ1-4; 10 nucleotides line up with TRBD1. There are 16 residues in the CDR3. The germline V gene has CDR1 MNHNY and CDR2 SVGAGI (reference sequence). Trimming removed 6 bases from V and 6 bases from J; junction bases left unmatched: 10.

J is TRBJ2-1 and V is TRBV6-6; the match to TRBD1 covers 7 bases. The CDR3 has 13 amino acids. Germline CDR1 reads MNHNY; CDR2 reads SVGAGI (reference sequence). J lost 10 bases, V lost 1 base, and 4 bases had no gene match. The CDR3 nucleotides read TGTGCCAGCAGTTACTTCGACAGGGTCGAGCAGTTCTTC. Protein sequence: CASSYFDRVEQFF.

The chain joins TRBV6-2 or TRBV6-3 to TRBJ1-1; D may be TRBD1 (6 bases). CDR1 and CDR2 from the germline V gene are MNHEY and SVGEGT. Trimming left V 2 bases short and J 7 bases short, with 14 bases between. There are 14 residues in the CDR3. In nucleotides, the CDR3 is TGTGCCAGCAGTTACGTTCAGGGGCTAAGTGAAGCTTTCTTT. This encodes CASSYVQGLSEAFF.

The V and J genes are TRBV7-2 and TRBJ1-6; no clear D. The CDR3 extends over 17 amino acids. Germline CDR1 is SGHTA and CDR2 is FQGNSA. V was trimmed by 1 base and J by 6 bases, leaving 16 bases between them. The DNA for the CDR3 is TGTGCCAGCAGCTTAGTTGGTGTAAGGGCGGGTAATTCACCCCTCCACTTT. It codes for CASSLVGVRAGNSPLHF.

V and J are TRBV2 and TRBJ2-2; D is undetermined. This CDR3 has 14 residues. Germline CDR1 SNHLY, CDR2 FYNNEI. Trimming cost V 5 bases and J 4 bases, with 11 bases left between them. The CDR3 protein is CASSPEWVTGELFF. CDR3 DNA: TGTGCCAGCAGTCCGGAGTGGGTCACCGGGGAGCTGTTTTTT.